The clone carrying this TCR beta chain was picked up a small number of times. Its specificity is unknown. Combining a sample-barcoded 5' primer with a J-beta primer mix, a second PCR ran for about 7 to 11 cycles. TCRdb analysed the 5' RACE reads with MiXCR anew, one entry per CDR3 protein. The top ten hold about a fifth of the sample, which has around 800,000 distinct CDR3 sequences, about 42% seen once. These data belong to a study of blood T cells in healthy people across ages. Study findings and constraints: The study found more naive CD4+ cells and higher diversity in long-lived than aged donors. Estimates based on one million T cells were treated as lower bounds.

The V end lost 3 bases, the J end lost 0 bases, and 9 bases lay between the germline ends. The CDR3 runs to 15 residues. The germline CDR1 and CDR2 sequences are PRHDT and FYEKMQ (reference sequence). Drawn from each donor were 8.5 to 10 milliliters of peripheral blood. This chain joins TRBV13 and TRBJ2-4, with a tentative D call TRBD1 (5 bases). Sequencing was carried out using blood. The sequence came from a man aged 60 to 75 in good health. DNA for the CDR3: TGTGCCAGCAGCTTGAACAGGCTAGCCAAAAACATTCAGTACTTC. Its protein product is CASSLNRLAKNIQYF.